This section outlines one T cell receptor (beta chain) sequence together with its context. Antigen: not known. V lost 3 bases, J lost 0 bases, and 11 bases lay in between. Germline CDR1 reads KGHSH; CDR2 reads LQKENI. This CDR3 is built from 16 residues. The data derive from a study of a mutant IDH1 vaccine in newly diagnosed glioma. Study details: Initiation of the vaccine course occurred 4-6 weeks after radiotherapy alone, or alongside temozolomide cycles.

TCRdb's copy holds only in-frame clones and misses some; the assay was immunoSEQ multiplex PCR. The sample holds around 94,000 clones, nearly 90% seen once. The time point: week 47, end of study. The investigators gave 300 ug of mutant IDH1 20-mer peptide in each vaccine dose, together with topical imiquimod. During weeks 1, 3, 5, 7, 11, 15, 19 and 23, patients received eight vaccinations. This chain links TRBV18 with TRBJ2-2, with D maybe TRBD1 (6 bases). Source: PBMCs, taken from a glioma patient whose treatment included an IDH1 peptide vaccine. The source is a woman aged 45-65 years with glioma. The CDR3 bases are TGTGCCAGCTCACCGGACAGACACGCGAACACCGGGGAGCTGTTTTTT. Residues: CASSPDRHANTGELFF.